The entry below gives a single TCR beta chain sequence along with its context. CDR3 length: 15 residues. Germline V gives CDR1 LGHNA, CDR2 YNFKEQ. With 0 bases removed from V and 9 bases from J, the gap between germline ends came to 18 bases. The sample originates from a study of T cell changes during pregnancy in multiple sclerosis. TCRdb keeps only in-frame clones here, not all; method: immunoSEQ multiplex PCR. The sample has roughly 74,000 clones; 70% to 90% are singletons. This clonotype originated in a female donor with multiple sclerosis, enrolled in a pregnancy study. The chain uses TRBV4-2 and TRBJ2-7; TRBD1 might be the D (6 bases). The specimen comprised peripheral blood, sampled before pregnancy. CDR3 nucleotide sequence: TGTGCCAGCAGCCAAGATGGCGCAGGGGTGAAGGGGCAGTACTTC. Residues: CASSQDGAGVKGQYF.